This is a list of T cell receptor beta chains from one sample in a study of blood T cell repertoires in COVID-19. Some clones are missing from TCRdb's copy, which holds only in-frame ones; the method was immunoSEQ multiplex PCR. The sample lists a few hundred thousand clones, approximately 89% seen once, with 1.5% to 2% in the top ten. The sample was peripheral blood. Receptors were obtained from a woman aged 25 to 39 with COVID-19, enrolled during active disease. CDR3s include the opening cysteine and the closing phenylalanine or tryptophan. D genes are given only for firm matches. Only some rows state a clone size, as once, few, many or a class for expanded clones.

cdr3_nt: TGCGCCAGCAGCTTGCGTCCTCCCGGCCCCGGGGAAAAACTGTTTTTT; cdr3_aa: CASSLRPPGPGEKLFF; v_call: TRBV5-1; j_call: TRBJ1-4; clone_size: -; d_call: -
cdr3_nt: TGTGCCAGTAGTCTTGAGGACAGGGATCAGCCCCAGCATTTT; cdr3_aa: CASSLEDRDQPQHF; v_call: TRBV19; j_call: TRBJ1-5; clone_size: -; d_call: TRBD1
cdr3_nt: TGCAGTGCTCCTAACCTCAATGAGCAGTTCTTC; cdr3_aa: CSAPNLNEQFF; v_call: TRBV20-1; j_call: TRBJ2-1; clone_size: -; d_call: -
cdr3_nt: TGTGCCAGCAGTCGCACCCCGGGGAGCTATGGCTACACCTTC; cdr3_aa: CASSRTPGSYGYTF; v_call: TRBV6-2/TRBV6-3; j_call: TRBJ1-2; clone_size: -; d_call: -
cdr3_nt: TGTGCCAGCAGTTTCGCCCGGTTTGAAACCGGGGAGCTGTTTTTT; cdr3_aa: CASSFARFETGELFF; v_call: TRBV6-6; j_call: TRBJ2-2; clone_size: -; d_call: -
cdr3_nt: TGTGCCAGCAGCGAGATCAATGTAGGGGCCGCTCATGGCTACACCTTC; cdr3_aa: CASSEINVGAAHGYTF; v_call: TRBV7-9; j_call: TRBJ1-2; clone_size: -; d_call: -
cdr3_nt: TGTGCCAGCAGCTTGGTCGGACTAGCGGGGTCCTACAATGAGCAGTTCTTC; cdr3_aa: CASSLVGLAGSYNEQFF; v_call: TRBV5-4; j_call: TRBJ2-1; clone_size: -; d_call: TRBD2
cdr3_nt: TGTGCCAGCAGCTCACAGGGGGGAAGATCCTCTGAAGCTTTCTTT; cdr3_aa: CASSSQGGRSSEAFF; v_call: TRBV7-6; j_call: TRBJ1-1; clone_size: -; d_call: TRBD1
cdr3_nt: TGTGCCAGCAGCTTGTCTGGGACAGGGCAGGGCACTGAAGCTTTCTTT; cdr3_aa: CASSLSGTGQGTEAFF; v_call: TRBV11-3; j_call: TRBJ1-1; clone_size: -; d_call: TRBD1
cdr3_nt: TGTGCCAGCAGCCCGTTAGCGGGGTTCAATGAGCAGTTCTTC; cdr3_aa: CASSPLAGFNEQFF; v_call: TRBV3-1/TRBV3-2; j_call: TRBJ2-1; clone_size: -; d_call: TRBD2
cdr3_nt: TGTGCCAGCAGCAGGGGACGGGACACAGATACGCAGTATTTT; cdr3_aa: CASSRGRDTDTQYF; v_call: TRBV28; j_call: TRBJ2-3; clone_size: few; d_call: -
cdr3_nt: TGTGCCAGCTCACCAAGGGGTGCCTCAGTCACAGATACGCAGTATTTT; cdr3_aa: CASSPRGASVTDTQYF; v_call: TRBV18; j_call: TRBJ2-3; clone_size: -; d_call: -
cdr3_nt: TGTGCCAGCAGCGTCAATTCCGGGACAAACTCCGCTTCGCAGTATTTT; cdr3_aa: CASSVNSGTNSASQYF; v_call: TRBV9; j_call: TRBJ2-3; clone_size: -; d_call: -
cdr3_nt: TGTGCCAGCTCCCCGTTCCGACCGGGACAGGGTTCAGCGGATACGCAGTATTTT; cdr3_aa: CASSPFRPGQGSADTQYF; v_call: TRBV18; j_call: TRBJ2-3; clone_size: -; d_call: TRBD1
cdr3_nt: TGCGCCAGCAGCCACGATGTAGGGGGTTCACCCCTCCACTTT; cdr3_aa: CASSHDVGGSPLHF; v_call: TRBV4-1; j_call: TRBJ1-6; clone_size: -; d_call: -
cdr3_nt: TGTGCCAGCAGCTTAGTAGTATTTGGCGGCGCTGAAGCTTTCTTT; cdr3_aa: CASSLVVFGGAEAFF; v_call: TRBV11-2; j_call: TRBJ1-1; clone_size: -; d_call: -
cdr3_nt: TGTGCCAGTACCCCCGGGACAGGGGCCCATCAGCCCCAGCATTTT; cdr3_aa: CASTPGTGAHQPQHF; v_call: TRBV19; j_call: TRBJ1-5; clone_size: -; d_call: TRBD1
cdr3_nt: TGTGCCAGCAGCCAAACGGGGAGCGTCCAGTACTTC; cdr3_aa: CASSQTGSVQYF; v_call: TRBV3-1/TRBV3-2; j_call: TRBJ2-5; clone_size: -; d_call: -
cdr3_nt: TGTGCCAGCAGCTCCCACGGGGGGGCGTACAATGAGCAGTTCTTC; cdr3_aa: CASSSHGGAYNEQFF; v_call: TRBV11-2; j_call: TRBJ2-1; clone_size: -; d_call: TRBD2
cdr3_nt: TGCGCCAGCAGCGGACAGGGCCTCTTGAACACTGAAGCTTTCTTT; cdr3_aa: CASSGQGLLNTEAFF; v_call: TRBV5-1; j_call: TRBJ1-1; clone_size: few; d_call: TRBD1
cdr3_nt: TGTGCCAGCAGCCAAGTTCCACAGGGGGAAGCCCAGTACTTC; cdr3_aa: CASSQVPQGEAQYF; v_call: TRBV4-2; j_call: TRBJ2-5; clone_size: -; d_call: TRBD1
cdr3_nt: TGTGCCAGCAGTTTCTACTCGGGGGTTTTGGACACCGGGGAGCTGTTTTTT; cdr3_aa: CASSFYSGVLDTGELFF; v_call: TRBV27; j_call: TRBJ2-2; clone_size: -; d_call: -
cdr3_nt: TGCAGTGCCGCACTATACAATGAGCAGTTCTTC; cdr3_aa: CSAALYNEQFF; v_call: TRBV20-1; j_call: TRBJ2-1; clone_size: -; d_call: -
cdr3_nt: TGTGCCAGCAGTGATTGGGGGTTGGGGACAGGGGTCCGCAATGAGCAGTTCTTC; cdr3_aa: CASSDWGLGTGVRNEQFF; v_call: TRBV2; j_call: TRBJ2-1; clone_size: -; d_call: TRBD1
cdr3_nt: TGTGCCTGGAGTGTAAGGCAGGGATATGGCTACACCTTC; cdr3_aa: CAWSVRQGYGYTF; v_call: TRBV30; j_call: TRBJ1-2; clone_size: -; d_call: -
cdr3_nt: TGTGCCAGCAGCTTGGGGAGACTAGCGGGCCCCTCCTACAATGAGCAGTTCTTC; cdr3_aa: CASSLGRLAGPSYNEQFF; v_call: TRBV7-9; j_call: TRBJ2-1; clone_size: -; d_call: TRBD2
cdr3_nt: TGTGCCAGCAGCCAAGAACTGGGTGAAGGAGTACCTTCCAATAATTCACCCCTCCACTTT; cdr3_aa: CASSQELGEGVPSNNSPLHF; v_call: TRBV3-1/TRBV3-2; j_call: TRBJ1-6; clone_size: once; d_call: -
cdr3_nt: TGCGCCAGCAGCCAAAGAGTGAACACTGAAGCTTTCTTT; cdr3_aa: CASSQRVNTEAFF; v_call: TRBV4-1; j_call: TRBJ1-1; clone_size: -; d_call: -
cdr3_nt: TGTGCCAGCAGTCCCTTAAGAGAGATCTACAATGAGCAGTTCTTC; cdr3_aa: CASSPLREIYNEQFF; v_call: TRBV27; j_call: TRBJ2-1; clone_size: -; d_call: -
cdr3_nt: TGCGCCAGCAGCCAATTTTACACTGGGGCCAACGTCCTGACTTTC; cdr3_aa: CASSQFYTGANVLTF; v_call: TRBV4-1; j_call: TRBJ2-6; clone_size: once; d_call: -
cdr3_nt: TGTGCCAGTTGGGCAGGGTACACCGGGGAGCTGTTTTTT; cdr3_aa: CASWAGYTGELFF; v_call: TRBV19; j_call: TRBJ2-2; clone_size: -; d_call: -
cdr3_nt: TGTGCCAGCACGCCAGGGACAGGGTCGAGGGAGCAGTTCTTC; cdr3_aa: CASTPGTGSREQFF; v_call: TRBV2; j_call: TRBJ2-1; clone_size: once; d_call: TRBD1
cdr3_nt: TGTGCCAGCAGTGACAGCCTCACGGGACTTAAGATGTATCGCTTT; cdr3_aa: CASSDSLTGLKMYRF; v_call: TRBV6-1; j_call: TRBJ1-6; clone_size: -; d_call: -
cdr3_nt: TGCGCCAGCAGCCTCTCGGGACTAGCGGGGGGAACAGATACGCAGTATTTT; cdr3_aa: CASSLSGLAGGTDTQYF; v_call: TRBV5-1; j_call: TRBJ2-3; clone_size: -; d_call: TRBD2
cdr3_nt: TGCAGCGTTGTTGTTGGGGGGGGGACTGAAGCTTTCTTT; cdr3_aa: CSVVVGGGTEAFF; v_call: TRBV29-1; j_call: TRBJ1-1; clone_size: -; d_call: -